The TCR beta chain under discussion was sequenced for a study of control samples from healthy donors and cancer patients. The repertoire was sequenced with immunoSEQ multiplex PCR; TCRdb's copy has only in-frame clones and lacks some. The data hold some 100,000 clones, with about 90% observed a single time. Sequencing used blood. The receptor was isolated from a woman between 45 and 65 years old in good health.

Here the CDR3 DNA reads TGTGCCAGCAGCTTACAGGGGGTCAACACCGGGGAGCTGTTTTTT. As protein: CASSLQGVNTGELFF. The gene calls are TRBV7-3 and TRBJ2-2, with TRBD1 matching 7 bases. This CDR3 region has 15 residues. Unmatched junction bases numbered 2, after V lost 2 bases and J lost 2 bases. Germline CDR1 SGHTA, CDR2 FQGTGA.